This T cell receptor beta chain was identified during a study of cytomegalovirus exposure and HLA in healthy donors. Overall study findings and caveats: A later analysis reportedly identified an Asian-associated ancestry cluster as carrying fewer N-insertions than the roughly 600-donor mean. Earlier findings revealed that most TCR beta V segments proved productive either about 87% or about 30% of the time.

In its sample, this clone was seen a few times. What it recognizes is unknown. In germline, CDR1 is SGHRS, CDR2 YFSETQ. The V end lost 4 bases, the J end lost 3 bases, and 14 bases lay between the germline ends. The CDR3 has 14 amino acids. The study ran its PCR with 60 Vbeta and 13 Jbeta primers. The table came from immunoSEQ multiplex PCR; TCRdb's copy has only in-frame clones and leaves some out. This sample has 120,000 to 150,000 clones; approximately 9% occur once, and the top ten carry approximately 2%. Sequenced material: PBMCs. This rearrangement joins TRBV5-1 to TRBJ2-7; perhaps TRBD1 as D (6 bases). This clonotype originated in a male donor in good health and CMV-seronegative. The CDR3 sequence is CASSEGQIVYEQYF. CDR3 in DNA: TGCGCCAGCAGCGAAGGACAGATTGTCTACGAGCAGTACTTC.